The sequence of this T cell receptor (beta chain) was determined in a study of T cell changes during pregnancy in multiple sclerosis. This table comes from immunoSEQ multiplex PCR, and its TCRdb copy is limited to in-frame clones, with some not included. The sample contains about 40,000 clones, about 89% of which appear only once. A few counts support this clone. The CDR3 runs 13 residues. V lost 3 bases to trimming and J lost 2 bases, with 8 bases between them. CDR1 is MDHEN and CDR2 is SYDVKM in the germline V gene. The sequenced sample was CD4+ T cells from peripheral blood mononuclear cells, obtained in the third trimester of pregnancy. This TCR was sampled from a female donor in good health, enrolled as a control in a pregnancy study. This sequence joins TRBV28 and TRBJ2-7; a weak D match, TRBD2 (5 bases). The CDR3 region is CASSFPGTYEQYF. The CDR3 DNA reads as TGTGCCAGCAGTTTCCCCGGGACCTACGAGCAGTACTTC.